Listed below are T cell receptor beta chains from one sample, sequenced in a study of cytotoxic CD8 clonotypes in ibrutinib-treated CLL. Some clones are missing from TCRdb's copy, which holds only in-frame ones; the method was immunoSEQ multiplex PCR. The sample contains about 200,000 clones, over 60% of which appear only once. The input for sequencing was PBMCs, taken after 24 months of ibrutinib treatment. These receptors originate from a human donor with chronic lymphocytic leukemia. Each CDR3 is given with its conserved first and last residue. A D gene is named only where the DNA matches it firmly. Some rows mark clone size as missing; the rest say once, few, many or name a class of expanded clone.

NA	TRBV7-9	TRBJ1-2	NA	CASSEGDFYGYTF	TGTGCCAGCAGCGAAGGAGATTTCTATGGCTACACCTTC
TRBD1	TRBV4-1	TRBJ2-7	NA	CASSQFWTGEDGSYEQYF	TGCGCCAGCAGCCAATTTTGGACAGGGGAGGACGGAAGCTACGAGCAGTACTTC
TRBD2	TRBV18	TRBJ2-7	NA	CASSPPGSGGTYEQYF	TGTGCCAGCTCACCACCAGGTAGCGGGGGTACCTACGAGCAGTACTTC
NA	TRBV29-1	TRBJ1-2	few	CSVEDRVVSDGYTF	TGCAGCGTTGAAGATCGGGTGGTATCGGATGGCTACACCTTC
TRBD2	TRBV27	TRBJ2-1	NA	CASSFSGGNPYNEQFF	TGTGCCAGCAGTTTTTCGGGAGGTAACCCCTACAATGAGCAGTTCTTC
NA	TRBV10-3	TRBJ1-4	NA	CAISKQLGTGNEKLFF	TGTGCCATCAGTAAACAACTTGGGACCGGTAATGAAAAACTGTTTTTT
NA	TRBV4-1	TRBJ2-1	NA	CASSLDFSYNEQFF	TGCGCCAGCAGCCTAGATTTCTCCTACAATGAGCAGTTCTTC
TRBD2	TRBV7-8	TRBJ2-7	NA	CASSSWTSGYEQYF	TGTGCCAGCAGCTCCTGGACTAGCGGCTACGAGCAGTACTTC
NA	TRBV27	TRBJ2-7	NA	CASRDLGAGGYEQYF	TGTGCCAGCAGGGACTTGGGGGCTGGGGGGTACGAGCAGTACTTC
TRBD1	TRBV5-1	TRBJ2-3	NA	CASCLGTGTDTQYF	TGCGCCAGCTGCCTGGGGACAGGCACAGATACGCAGTATTTT
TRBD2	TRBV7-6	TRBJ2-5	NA	CASSLALSTSGIQETQYF	TGTGCCAGCAGCTTAGCGCTGTCGACTAGCGGGATACAAGAGACCCAGTACTTC
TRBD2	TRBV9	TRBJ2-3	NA	CASSPKAGALSDTQYF	TGTGCCAGCAGCCCTAAAGCGGGAGCTCTATCGGATACGCAGTATTTT
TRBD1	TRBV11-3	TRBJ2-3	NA	CASSPGQATDTQYF	TGTGCCAGCAGCCCTGGACAGGCTACAGATACGCAGTATTTT
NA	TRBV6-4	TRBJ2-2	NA	CASSQQNTGELFF	TGTGCCAGCAGCCAACAAAACACCGGGGAGCTGTTTTTT
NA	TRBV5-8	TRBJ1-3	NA	CASSLTGYRSGNTIYF	TGTGCCAGCAGCTTGACAGGTTATCGCTCTGGAAACACCATATATTTT
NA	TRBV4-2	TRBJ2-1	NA	CASSQRHLSYNEQFF	TGTGCCAGCAGCCAAAGACACCTCTCCTACAATGAGCAGTTCTTC
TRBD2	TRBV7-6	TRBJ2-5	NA	CASSLIFTAGARETQYF	TGTGCCAGCAGCTTAATTTTTACAGCGGGAGCTAGAGAGACCCAGTACTTC
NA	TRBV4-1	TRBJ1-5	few	CASSQGANQPQHF	TGCGCCAGCAGCCAAGGCGCGAATCAGCCCCAGCATTTT
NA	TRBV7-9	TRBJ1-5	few	CASGGQSNQPQHF	TGTGCCAGCGGAGGGCAGAGCAATCAGCCCCAGCATTTT
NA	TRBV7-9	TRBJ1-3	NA	CASSFGHRYSGNTIYF	TGTGCCAGCAGCTTTGGGCACCGATACTCTGGAAACACCATATATTTT
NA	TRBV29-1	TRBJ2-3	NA	CSVEDPPDTQYF	TGCAGCGTTGAAGATCCCCCCGATACGCAGTATTTT
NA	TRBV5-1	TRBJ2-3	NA	CASSSGRGADTQYF	TGCGCCAGCAGCTCCGGCAGGGGGGCAGATACGCAGTATTTT
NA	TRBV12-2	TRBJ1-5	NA	CASLGPGQGVYSNQPQHF	TGTGCAAGTCTCGGCCCGGGACAGGGGGTGTACAGCAATCAGCCCCAGCATTTT
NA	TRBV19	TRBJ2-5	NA	CASKRWGQETQYF	TGTGCCAGTAAAAGGTGGGGCCAAGAGACCCAGTACTTC
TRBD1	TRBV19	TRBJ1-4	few	CASTAGTGNEKLFF	TGTGCCAGTACGGCCGGGACAGGGAATGAAAAACTGTTTTTT